This paragraph reports one TCR beta chain. Its cognate antigen has yet to be identified. Per-nucleotide qualities are absent, and no much larger clonotype sits a single base away. This entry comes from a study of blood T cells in healthy people across ages (dated by TCRdb to the mid-2010s). For context, the study as a whole: In model experiments, template switching captured about one uniquely barcoded TCR beta cDNA molecule for every two T cells. The study measured age-related changes in TCR beta repertoire diversity using deep sequencing normalized with unique cDNA molecular identifiers. Four age groups were formed from the donors: young (average 16 years), middle-aged (approximately 40), aged (roughly 56) and long-lived (around 82). To avoid experimental bias, donors of different ages were randomly spread across the sequencing lanes. Using the same blood draw, the study looked at two additional independent replicas of 1 million unique cDNA reads for two donors, one aged 18 to 29 and the other aged 80 or older. What the authors observed across the whole study: The long-lived group showed more naive CD4+ T cells, fewer expanded clones and increased TCR diversity than the aged group, suggesting age selection. The CMV infection status of donors was not known, potentially confounding age-related changes in expanded clonotypes. Because profiling used bulk unsorted PBMCs, naive and antigen-experienced compartments could not be compared conclusively. Observed TCR beta diversity correlated strongly with the percentage of naive T cells measured by flow cytometry. Estimates of total diversity from one million sequenced T cells were regarded as lower bounds and underestimates. Observed TCR beta diversity per million T cells fell roughly linearly with age, and a significant reduction was already apparent by age about 38.

For CDR1 and CDR2, the germline V gene (reference sequence) lists MNHNY and SVGAGI. Reading from cysteine to phenylalanine, the CDR3 counts 14 amino acids. The retained sequence is limited to the CDR3, 42 bases, with the frame set at the first base. The junction carries 16 bases between V and J, which are trimmed by 8 bases and 5 bases respectively. The library was prepared using 5' RACE. Sequencing instrument: Illumina HiSeq 2500. A second PCR of roughly 7 to 11 cycles was performed with a sample-barcoded 5' primer and a J-beta primer mix. A unique molecular identifier was introduced onto each TCR beta cDNA molecule by a template-switch 5' adaptor carrying 12 random nucleotides. At least 2.5 million CDR3-containing paired-end reads were obtained from each sample. First-strand cDNA synthesis was performed from all RNA using the Mint cDNA synthesis kit, with priming by a TRBC-specific oligonucleotide. After uracil-DNA glycosylase treatment, a first 18-cycle PCR used universal primers M1SS and BC2_uni_R on all cDNA. In the paper's pipeline: Normalization of each sample was performed by random selection of 1 million high-quality reads, each carrying a distinct molecular identifier. Reads sharing molecular identifiers were discarded rather than binned into consensus sequences. MiTCR, set to a Q25 quality threshold and the strictest error-elimination algorithm, was used for CDR3 identification, clonotype clustering and error correction. A nonparametric unseen species model with Euler transformation was used to estimate a lower bound on total TCR beta diversity. TCRdb handled the public reads itself, with Q25 trimming in fastp and clone calling in MiXCR, and kept productive beta chains. CDR3 protein duplicates are merged, each entry listing the most common genes and DNA. The V and J calls reflect TCRdb's pipeline rather than the authors' work. For this sample there are hundreds of thousands of distinct CDR3 sequences; roughly 30% appear just once. Approximately 15% of the sample lies in the top ten.

Systemically healthy Caucasian individuals from Russia, approximately 39 in total and aged roughly 6 to 90 years, were included as donors. Around 9.7 milliliters of peripheral blood were collected from each donor into EDTA-treated Vacutainer tubes. Ficoll-Paque density-gradient centrifugation was used to isolate PBMCs, with at least 7 million per sample. Total RNA was extracted from PBMCs with Trizol reagent, with at least 5 micrograms obtained per sample. For every donor, flow cytometry on a PBMC aliquot measured the percentage of naive CD45RAhigh/CD27high T cells. The chain couples TRBV6-6 to TRBJ2-4; the D gene is perhaps TRBD1, on 5 matching bases. The receptor was derived from a woman at least 80 years old in good health. Donor details come from another sample of the same person, matched by shared clones. The sequencing input was blood. Here the CDR3 is given as CASSTNRLENIQYF. The sequenced DNA is TGTGCCAGCTCAACCAACAGGTTGGAAAACATTCAGTACTTC.